This entry concerns a single T cell receptor beta chain. The antigen is not known. The source of the sample is a study of identical twins. The study, taken as a whole, reports: Cross-sectional statistics, not tracking of the same donors, supported the conclusions. Out-of-frame alpha sequences that twins shared showed excess low generation probability. Cord blood's abundant beta clonotypes had fewer insertions, unlike memory repertoires.

Germline assignment: CDR1 LGHNA and CDR2 YNFKEQ. Trimming cost V 0 bases and J 4 bases, with 14 bases left between them. This CDR3 has 16 residues. TCRdb independently ran MiXCR on the 5' RACE reads; one entry per CDR3 protein. The sample includes about 720,000 distinct CDR3 sequences, 8.6% of them seen just once. These same records also appear under a second study, on yellow fever vaccine responses in identical twins. From that paper: In identical twins, vaccine T cell responses appeared partly shared and partly individual.

The TCR sequence derives from a woman under 30 in good health. The V call is TRBV4-2, the J call TRBJ2-3, with a tentative D call TRBD1 (6 bases). Sequencing input: PBMCs. The CDR3 DNA is TGTGCCAGCAGCCAAGATGAGAGGGGGAGTGCAGATACGCAGTATTTT. It is translated as CASSQDERGSADTQYF.